This T cell receptor beta chain emerged from a study of prognosis after radiotherapy for stage I lung cancer. Each of two time points yielded six milliliters of peripheral venous blood. A word on this clonotype: Its target is not known.

Genomic DNA served as the source from which two-round multiplex PCR generated TCR beta CDR3 amplicons. Round-one PCR had primers specific to each TRBV and TRBJ gene. MiXCR, run by TCRdb on the multiplex PCR reads, gives a single entry per CDR3 protein. The table records 25,000 to 30,000 distinct CDR3 sequences, around 41% of them present only once. Notes on the study in general: Post-treatment Shannon entropy following stereotactic body radiation therapy was lower among patients who developed distant metastases.

This CDR3 has 13 residues. With 3 bases clipped from V and 6 bases from J, the junction kept 5 bases outside the gene matches. Germline assignment: CDR1 LNHDA and CDR2 SQIVND (reference sequence). V and J are TRBV19 and TRBJ2-7; 7 bases align to TRBD1. Sequencing used PBMCs, obtained before or after stereotactic body radiation therapy (not recorded which). The clonotype comes from a donor at least 50 years old with non-small cell lung cancer. Here the CDR3 reads CASSIQRDSEQYF. The CDR3 DNA is TGTGCCAGTAGTATCCAAAGGGACAGCGAGCAGTACTTC.